Following are 28 T cell receptor beta chains from one sample sequenced in a study of regulatory T cells in long-lasting Graves disease. Construction of the TCR beta libraries employed iRepertoire HTBI primers in conjunction with Arm-PCR of CDR3 regions. TCRdb passed the multiplex PCR reads through MiXCR, listing each CDR3 protein once. This sample has about 460,000 distinct CDR3 sequences, with 20% to 25% found just once. The time point is: persistent/refractory GD, antithyroid drugs over 5 years with positive TRAb. TCR sequences were obtained from RNA taken from PBMCs. The sample was peripheral blood mononuclear cells (PBMCs), taken when the disease was refractory, from a patient treated with antithyroid drugs. These receptors were collected from a female donor with Graves disease.

This clonotype was recorded at least ten times. This chain connects TRBV28 to TRBJ2-7; 8 bases align to TRBD2. V trimming: 5 bases; J trimming: 12 bases; junction bases outside the gene matches: 9. Per the germline V gene, CDR1 is MDHEN and CDR2 is SYDVKM. This CDR3 region has 12 residues. The CDR3 coding sequence is TGTGCCAGCAGTCCCAGCTTAGCGGGAAGGTACTTC. It encodes CASSPSLAGRYF.

For the CDR3, the DNA is TGTGCCAGCAGCTTAGCCCGTGTAGAATCACCCCTCCACTTT. It yields the protein CASSLARVESPLHF. V is TRBV7-6 and J is TRBJ1-6; D is uncertain. The CDR3 covers 14 residues. V lost 0 bases to trimming and J lost 10 bases, with 10 bases between them. Germline CDR1 SGHVS, CDR2 FNYEAQ. The entire variable domain, with the rest obtained from reference TRBV7-6 and TRBJ1-6, is as follows: GAGVSQSPRYKVTKRGQDVALRCDPISGHVSLYWYRQALGQGPEFLTYFNYEAQQDKSGLPNDRFSAERPEGSISTLTIQRTEQRDSAMYRCASSLARVESPLHFGNGTRLTVT.

This clonotype appeared a few times. The chain is built from TRBV7-2 and TRBJ1-1, with D perhaps matching TRBD1 (5 bases). Trimming removed 1 base at V and 0 bases at J, with 9 bases between. CDR3 size: 15 residues. CDR1 SGHTA and CDR2 FQGNSA come from the germline V gene. The chain's CDR3 is CASSLVGDLNTEAFF. CDR3 DNA: TGTGCCAGCAGCTTAGTGGGGGACCTGAACACTGAAGCTTTCTTT.

This clonotype was observed many times. This chain joins TRBV2 and TRBJ2-7; no reliable D call. Germline loops: CDR1 SNHLY, CDR2 FYNNEI. The CDR3 sequence is 13 residues long. V lost 4 bases to trimming and J lost 1 base, with 8 bases between them. The CDR3 protein is CASSGQESYEQYF. The CDR3 coding sequence is TGTGCCAGCAGTGGCCAAGAATCCTACGAGCAGTACTTC. Complete variable domain (other parts from reference TRBV2 and TRBJ2-7): EPEVTQTPSHQVTQMGQEVILRCVPISNHLYFYWYRQILGQKVEFLVSFYNNEISEKSEIFDDQFSVERPDGSNFTLKIRSTKLEDSAMYFCASSGQESYEQYFGPGTRLTVT.

This clonotype was counted at least ten times. This rearrangement joins TRBV7-2 to TRBJ2-7; TRBD2 agrees at 7 bases. Germline assignment: CDR1 SGHTA and CDR2 FQGNSA. The junction had 8 bases not matched to a gene; V was cut back by 8 bases and J by 4 bases. This CDR3 is built from 13 residues. The CDR3 coding sequence is TGTGCCAGCGCATGGCGGGAGAAGTACGAGCAGTACTTC. This sequence encodes CASAWREKYEQYF.

On this clonotype itself: Given a far larger clone just one base away, this is likely a sequencing read error. The chain couples TRBV6-5 to TRBJ1-1, with a tentative D call TRBD1 (5 bases). In germline, CDR1 is MNHEY, CDR2 SVGAGI. This CDR3 region has 12 residues. The CDR3 DNA reads as TGTGCCTGCAGTTGGGGGGGCACTGAAGCTTTCTTT. Amino acid sequence: CACSWGGTEAFF.

There are many counts of this clonotype. This sequence joins TRBV7-2 and TRBJ2-5; the match to TRBD1 covers 7 bases. Germline CDR1 SGHTA, CDR2 FQGNSA. The CDR3 sequence is 14 residues long. With 3 bases clipped from V and 2 bases from J, the junction kept 3 bases outside the gene matches. In nucleotides, the CDR3 is TGTGCCAGCAGCTTGGGGACAGAACAAGAGACCCAGTACTTC. Translated, it gives CASSLGTEQETQYF. Full variable domain (rest looked up from reference TRBV7-2 and TRBJ2-5): GAGVSQSPSNKVTEKGKDVELRCDPISGHTALYWYRQSLGQGLEFLIYFQGNSAPDKSGLPSDRFSAERTGGSVSTLTIQRTQQEDSAVYLCASSLGTEQETQYFGPGTRLLVL.

In its sample, this clonotype was seen many times. This chain connects TRBV10-3 to TRBJ2-7, with 7 bases aligning to TRBD1. J gave up 4 bases and V 3 bases, and 9 bases lay outside the gene matches. The germline V gene has CDR1 ENHRY and CDR2 SYGVKD. The CDR3 contains 15 residues. In nucleotides, the CDR3 is TGTGCCATCAGTGATCGGGGACAGCCATTTTACGAGCAGTACTTC. Translating gives CAISDRGQPFYEQYF.

This clonotype was observed at least ten times. V usage is TRBV20-1 and J usage is TRBJ2-5, with D tentatively TRBD1 or TRBD2 (5 bases each). The CDR3 runs to 17 residues. V lost 5 bases, J lost 5 bases, and 27 bases lay in between. Per germline, CDR1 DFQATT and CDR2 SNEGSKA (reference sequence). DNA for the CDR3: TGCAGTGCTCCTCTCGCCGGGGCTGGGGTGCTGGAGGAGACCCAGTACTTC. This encodes CSAPLAGAGVLEETQYF.

The chain employs TRBV25-1 and TRBJ1-1; the D gene is possibly TRBD1 (6 bases). Trimming left V 7 bases short and J 3 bases short, with 15 bases between. Per the germline V gene, CDR1 is MGHDK and CDR2 is SYGVNS. The CDR3 has 14 residues. In DNA form, the CDR3 reads TGTGCCAGCACACCCTCAGGGGCCTACACTGAAGCTTTCTTT. Translating gives CASTPSGAYTEAFF. The variable domain in full, with the rest retrieved from reference TRBV25-1 and TRBJ1-1, is EADIYQTPRYLVIGTGKKITLECSQTMGHDKMYWYQQDPGMELHLIHYSYGVNSTEKGDLSSESTVSRIRTEHFPLTLESARPSHTSQYLCASTPSGAYTEAFFGQGTRLTVV.

This clonotype was seen ten or more times. The chain couples TRBV28 to TRBJ2-7; D is unresolved. Germline CDR1 reads MDHEN; CDR2 reads SYDVKM. V was clipped by 3 bases and J by 2 bases, with 11 bases between them. This CDR3 comprises 14 residues. CDR3 nucleotide sequence: TGTGCCAGCAGTTTGTCGTCCAAAACCTACGAGCAGTACTTC. Translating gives CASSLSSKTYEQYF.

This clonotype was seen at least ten times. This chain joins TRBV28 and TRBJ2-7; the D call may be TRBD1 or TRBD2 (5 bases each). The CDR3 runs to 15 residues. Per germline, CDR1 MDHEN and CDR2 SYDVKM. V shed 4 bases and J shed 6 bases, with 19 bases lying between them. The DNA of the CDR3 is TGTGCCAGCAGTTCCCCGGGACGGATTGGTGTCGAGCAGTACTTC. Translated: CASSSPGRIGVEQYF. The variable domain in full, with the rest retrieved from reference TRBV28 and TRBJ2-7, is DVKVTQSSRYLVKRTGEKVFLECVQDMDHENMFWYRQDPGLGLRLIYFSYDVKMKEKGDIPEGYSVSREKKERFSLILESASTNQTSMYLCASSSPGRIGVEQYFGPGTRLTVT.

V is TRBV6-2 or TRBV6-3 and J is TRBJ1-4, with unresolved D. The CDR3 loop spans 14 amino acids. Trimming cost V 7 bases and J 3 bases, with 12 bases left between them. Germline values: CDR1 MNHEY, CDR2 SVGEGT. CDR3 nucleotides: TGTGCCAGCAAATCTGGACCGCCTAATGAAAAACTGTTTTTT. It encodes CASKSGPPNEKLFF.

This clonotype has a count of ten or more. The J gene is TRBJ2-2, the V gene TRBV2; 14 positions match TRBD2. V was clipped by 10 bases and J by 6 bases; unmatched bases: 4. Germline V lookup: CDR1 SNHLY, CDR2 FYNNEI. CDR3 length: 14 residues. The DNA for the CDR3 is TGTGCCATGACTAGCGGGGGGGCCGCCGGGGAGCTGTTTTTT. Protein: CAMTSGGAAGELFF.

This clonotype was detected a few times. This chain joins TRBV11-3 and TRBJ2-2; D remains unclear. The CDR3 contains 14 residues. Trimming took off 1 base at V and 6 bases at J, with 9 bases between the two ends. Germline CDR1 reads SGHNT; CDR2 reads YENEEA. CDR3 in DNA: TGTGCCAGCAGCTTAGGGACCGCGTCCGGGGAGCTGTTTTTT. It yields the protein CASSLGTASGELFF.

To note about this clonotype: The missing conserved phenylalanine or tryptophan at the end of this CDR3 makes a read error likely. This sequence joins TRBV28 and TRBJ1-2; D is perhaps TRBD1 (5 bases). The CDR3 is 12 residues long. V lost 2 bases and J 8 bases, leaving 9 bases between the germline ends. Per germline, CDR1 MDHEN and CDR2 SYDVKM. As DNA, the CDR3 is TGTGCCAGCAGTTTAACGGGGGGAGGCTACACCTCC. This translates into CASSLTGGGYTS.

This clonotype was recorded at least ten times. The J gene is TRBJ2-7, the V gene TRBV28; D unresolved. Trimming cost V 2 bases and J 0 bases, with 8 bases left between them. CDR3 size: 14 residues. The V gene's germline CDR1 is MDHEN and CDR2 SYDVKM. CDR3 loop: CASSLVLGSYEQYF. CDR3 bases: TGTGCCAGCAGTTTAGTGCTAGGCTCCTACGAGCAGTACTTC.

The gene calls are TRBV7-6 and TRBJ1-1; D may be TRBD1 (6 bases). V lost 2 bases, J lost 9 bases, and 16 bases lay in between. This CDR3 comprises 14 residues. Per germline, CDR1 SGHVS and CDR2 FNYEAQ. CDR3 sequence: CASSLPGTTGKAFF. CDR3 DNA sequence: TGTGCCAGCAGCTTACCCGGCACGACAGGCAAAGCTTTCTTT.

This clonotype was detected only a few times. The J gene is TRBJ1-5, the V gene TRBV7-2; D perhaps matches TRBD1 (5 bases). Trimming removed 5 bases from V and 1 base from J, with 18 bases in between. CDR3 length: 17 amino acids. Germline V gene sequence: CDR1 SGHTA, CDR2 FQGNSA. CDR3 in amino acids: CASSVSLDWGSNQPQHF. The CDR3 nucleotides are TGTGCCAGCAGCGTAAGCTTGGACTGGGGCAGCAATCAGCCCCAGCATTTT.

This clonotype has at least ten counts. This rearrangement joins TRBV28 to TRBJ2-7, with TRBD1 matching 7 bases. The trim removed 5 bases at V and 0 bases at J, leaving 13 bases unmatched. The V gene's germline CDR1 is MDHEN and CDR2 SYDVKM. The CDR3 consists of 17 residues. This chain's CDR3 is CASSNRPGQFYSYEQYF. CDR3 bases: TGTGCCAGCAGTAACAGACCGGGACAGTTTTACTCCTACGAGCAGTACTTC.

The chain couples TRBV29-1 to TRBJ1-4; unclear D gene. The CDR3 runs to 15 residues. V was trimmed by 4 bases and J by 4 bases, leaving 16 bases between them. Germline CDR1 SQVTM, CDR2 ANQGSEA. Here the CDR3 DNA reads TGCAGCGTTGGGGTGGCTTCGTGGGGTAATGAAAAACTGTTTTTT. Its translation is CSVGVASWGNEKLFF.

V gene TRBV6-1 combines with J gene TRBJ2-2; 7 bases are a match to TRBD1. V was clipped by 11 bases and J by 3 bases; unmatched bases: 6. Germline CDR1 MNHNS, CDR2 SASEGT. CDR3 length: 13 residues. CDR3 loop: CAGRTGDTGELFF. As DNA, the CDR3 is TGTGCCGGCCGGACAGGAGACACCGGGGAGCTGTTTTTT.

This clonotype appeared a few times. This chain links TRBV19 with TRBJ1-2; D is possibly TRBD1 (6 bases). CDR1 and CDR2 from the germline V gene are LNHDA and SQIVND (reference sequence). Trimming stripped 3 bases from V and 2 bases from J, with 10 bases between. The CDR3 has 14 amino acids. The CDR3 DNA reads TGTGCCAGTAGTATCCGGGGGCGCAACTATGGCTACACCTTC. Its translation is CASSIRGRNYGYTF.

This clonotype was counted at least ten times. The V call is TRBV6-5, the J call TRBJ2-7, with 9 bases aligning to TRBD1. V shed 4 bases and J 1 base; nucleotides not matched to a gene: 8. Germline lookup yields CDR1 MNHEY and CDR2 SVGAGI. The length of the CDR3 is 16 residues. The CDR3 nucleotides are TGTGCCAGCAGTTTAGCCCACGGACAGGGGTCCTACGAGCAGTACTTC. Protein sequence: CASSLAHGQGSYEQYF.

This clonotype was recorded many times. The CDR3 DNA sequence: TGTGCCAGCAGCCTCCCTTCAAGTCCCTGGGGCTACACCTTC. Translating gives CASSLPSSPWGYTF. The V gene is TRBV12-3 or TRBV12-4, the J gene TRBJ1-2; D ambiguous. Trimming shortened V by 6 bases and J by 8 bases, and 19 bases separated the two germline ends. This CDR3 is built from 14 residues.

This clonotype was counted many times. For the CDR3, the DNA is TGTGCCAGCAGCTTAGCGCCCCCTGGGAGGGGAGCTTTCTTT. This encodes CASSLAPPGRGAFF. The chain has TRBV7-8 and TRBJ1-1; TRBD1 might be the D (5 bases). The length of the CDR3 is 14 residues. Germline assignment: CDR1 SGHVS and CDR2 FQNEAQ. Trimming removed 0 bases from V and 10 bases from J, with 15 bases in between.

The chain combines TRBV5-1 with TRBJ1-1, with TRBD1 matching over 8 bases. Looked up from germline, CDR1 is SGHRS and CDR2 is YFSETQ. The CDR3 covers 14 residues. V lost 4 bases to trimming and J lost 0 bases; unmatched junction nucleotides: 2. CDR3: CASSTGGMNTEAFF. DNA of the CDR3: TGCGCCAGCAGCACAGGGGGAATGAACACTGAAGCTTTCTTT.

This clonotype showed up just once. The chain carries TRBV6-2 or TRBV6-3 and TRBJ2-6; D not resolved. From germline, CDR1 is MNHEY and CDR2 SVGEGT. The CDR3 loop spans 14 amino acids. Deletions cut 2 bases from V and 11 bases from J, with 13 bases between. The CDR3 bases are TGTGCCAGCAGTTACGAACCTCTAGGCCACGTCCTGACTTTC. This encodes CASSYEPLGHVLTF.